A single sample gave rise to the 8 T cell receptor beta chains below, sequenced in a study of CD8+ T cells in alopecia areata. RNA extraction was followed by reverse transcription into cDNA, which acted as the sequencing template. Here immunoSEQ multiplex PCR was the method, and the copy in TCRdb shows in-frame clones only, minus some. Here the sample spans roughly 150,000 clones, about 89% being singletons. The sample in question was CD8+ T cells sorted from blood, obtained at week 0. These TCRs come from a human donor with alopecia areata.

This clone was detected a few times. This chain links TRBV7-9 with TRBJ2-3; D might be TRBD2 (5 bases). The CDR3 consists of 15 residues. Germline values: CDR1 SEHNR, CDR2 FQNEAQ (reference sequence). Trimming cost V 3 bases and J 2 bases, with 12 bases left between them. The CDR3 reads CASSLVALNTDTQYF. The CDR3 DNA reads TGTGCCAGCAGCTTGGTAGCGCTGAACACAGATACGCAGTATTTT.

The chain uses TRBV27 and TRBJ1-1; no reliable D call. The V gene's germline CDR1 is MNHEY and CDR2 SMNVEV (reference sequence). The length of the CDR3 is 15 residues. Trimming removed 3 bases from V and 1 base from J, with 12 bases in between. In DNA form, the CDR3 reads TGTGCCAGCAGTTTGCAGGACTCCCGGAACACTGAAGCTTTCTTT. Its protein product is CASSLQDSRNTEAFF.

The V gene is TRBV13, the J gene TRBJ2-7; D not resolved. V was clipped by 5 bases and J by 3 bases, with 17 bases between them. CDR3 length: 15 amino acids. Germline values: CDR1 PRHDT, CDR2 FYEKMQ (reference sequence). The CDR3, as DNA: TGTGCCAGCAGCCCGCCCGCCCTAGGGTACTACGAGCAGTACTTC. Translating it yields CASSPPALGYYEQYF.

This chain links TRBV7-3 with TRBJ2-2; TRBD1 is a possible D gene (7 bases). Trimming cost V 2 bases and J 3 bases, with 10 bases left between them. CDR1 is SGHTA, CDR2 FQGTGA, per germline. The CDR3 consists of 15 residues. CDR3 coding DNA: TGTGCCAGCAGCTTACCAGGGGGGTACACCGGGGAGCTGTTTTTT. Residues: CASSLPGGYTGELFF.

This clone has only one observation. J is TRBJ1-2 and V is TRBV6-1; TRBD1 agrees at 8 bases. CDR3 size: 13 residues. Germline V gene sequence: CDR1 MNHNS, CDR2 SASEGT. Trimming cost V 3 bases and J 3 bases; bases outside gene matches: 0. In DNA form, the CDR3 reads TGTGCCAGCAGTGACAGGGGGCACTATGGCTACACCTTC. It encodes CASSDRGHYGYTF.

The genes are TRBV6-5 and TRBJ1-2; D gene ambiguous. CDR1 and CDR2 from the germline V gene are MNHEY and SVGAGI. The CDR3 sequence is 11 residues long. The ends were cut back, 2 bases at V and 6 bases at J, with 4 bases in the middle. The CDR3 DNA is TGTGCCAGCAGTTACGGGGATGGCTACACCTTC. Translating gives CASSYGDGYTF.

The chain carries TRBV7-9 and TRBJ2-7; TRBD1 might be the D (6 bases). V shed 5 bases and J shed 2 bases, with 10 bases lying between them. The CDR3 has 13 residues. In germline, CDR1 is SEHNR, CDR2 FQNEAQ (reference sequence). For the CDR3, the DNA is TGTGCCAGCAGCCTTACAGGGCCCTACGAGCAGTACTTC. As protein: CASSLTGPYEQYF.

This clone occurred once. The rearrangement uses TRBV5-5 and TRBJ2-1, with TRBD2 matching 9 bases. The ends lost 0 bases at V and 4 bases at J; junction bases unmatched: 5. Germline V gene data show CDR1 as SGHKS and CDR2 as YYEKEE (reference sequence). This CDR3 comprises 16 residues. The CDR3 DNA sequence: TGTGCCAGCAGCTTGGCGAGACTAGCGGTTTACAATGAGCAGTTCTTC. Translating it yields CASSLARLAVYNEQFF.